Presented here are 12 T cell receptor beta chains from one specimen sequenced in a study of Tregs in tolerant kidney transplant recipients. The data were produced by immunoSEQ multiplex PCR, yet TCRdb's version contains in-frame clones alone and is incomplete. The table records about 240,000 clones, around 82% of them present only once. Sequenced: CD4+ T cells from blood. All receptors come from a human donor in good health.

Only a few counts were recorded for this clone. The chain has TRBV5-1 and TRBJ1-1, with D possibly matching TRBD1 (6 bases). The CDR3 runs to 14 residues. Germline CDR1 reads SGHRS; CDR2 reads YFSETQ. V was shortened by 3 bases and J by 0 bases, with 9 bases between the two germline ends. CDR3 amino acids: CASSSTGLNTEAFF. The CDR3 DNA reads as TGCGCCAGCAGCTCGACAGGACTGAACACTGAAGCTTTCTTT.

V and J are TRBV6-5 and TRBJ2-2, with TRBD2 matching over 9 bases. V was pared by 2 bases and J by 7 bases, with 5 bases of the junction left unmatched. Germline V lookup: CDR1 MNHEY, CDR2 SVGAGI. The CDR3 sequence is 15 residues long. The CDR3 here is CASSYRASGNGELFF. CDR3 in DNA: TGTGCCAGCAGTTACAGGGCTAGCGGGAACGGGGAGCTGTTTTTT.

The chain links TRBV7-8 to TRBJ2-6; 8 nucleotides align to TRBD1. Germline V gene data show CDR1 as SGHVS and CDR2 as FQNEAQ. The ends lost 5 bases at V and 0 bases at J; junction bases unmatched: 9. The CDR3 is 18 amino acids. This CDR3 reads CASSPRTGSSSGANVLTF. CDR3 coding DNA: TGTGCCAGCAGCCCCAGGACAGGGAGCAGCTCTGGGGCCAACGTCCTGACTTTC.

This rearrangement joins TRBV5-8 to TRBJ2-5; a possible D gene is TRBD1 (6 bases). The V end lost 2 bases, the J end lost 2 bases, and 10 bases lay between the germline ends. The CDR3 has 14 amino acids. CDR1 is SGHTS and CDR2 is YDEGEE in the germline V gene. CDR3 nucleotide sequence: TGTGCCAGCAGCTTCGGACAGATTCAAGAGACCCAGTACTTC. This codes for CASSFGQIQETQYF. The complete variable domain, with remaining parts taken from reference TRBV5-8 and TRBJ2-5, reads EAGVTQSPTHLIKTRGQQATLRCSPISGHTSVYWYQQALGLGLQFLLWYDEGEERNRGNFPPRFSGRQFPNYSSELNVNALELEDSALYLCASSFGQIQETQYFGPGTRLLVL.

The chain couples TRBV11-1 to TRBJ2-5, with a possible D match to TRBD2 (6 bases). The CDR3 length is 15 residues. Per germline, CDR1 SGHAT and CDR2 FQDESV (reference sequence). V lost 4 bases and J 9 bases, leaving 21 bases between the germline ends. In nucleotides, the CDR3 is TGTGCCAGCAGCTCCCTGGGTGGCGGAGGGAGAGCCCAGTACTTC. This sequence encodes CASSSLGGGGRAQYF.

This chain connects TRBV6-1 to TRBJ2-2; 7 nucleotides agree with TRBD1. Losses at the gene ends were 4 bases for V and 4 bases for J; bases not matched to a gene: 3. The CDR3 length is 14 residues. In germline, CDR1 is MNHNS, CDR2 SASEGT. Written as DNA, the CDR3 is TGTGCCAGCAGTGGGGACAGACCCACCGGGGAGCTGTTTTTT. This translates into CASSGDRPTGELFF.

The gene calls are TRBV30 and TRBJ1-1, with 8 nucleotides matching TRBD1. Germline lookup yields CDR1 GTSNPN and CDR2 SVGIG (reference sequence). V trimming: 3 bases; J trimming: 5 bases; junction bases outside the gene matches: 8. This CDR3 is built from 14 residues. For the CDR3, the DNA is TGTGCCTGGAGGGAACAGGGGGTCCGGACTGAAGCTTTCTTT. The encoded protein is CAWREQGVRTEAFF.

V is TRBV20-1 and J is TRBJ1-6; D gene uncertain. The CDR3 contains 11 residues. Germline CDR1 is DFQATT and CDR2 is SNEGSKA (reference sequence). V was cut by 6 bases and J by 9 bases, with 9 bases left in between. CDR3 nucleotides: TGCAGTGCAAGTGTAGGTTCACCCCTCCACTTT. It codes for CSASVGSPLHF.

The V call is TRBV18, the J call TRBJ1-1, with a possible D match to TRBD1 (6 bases). Trimming cost V 3 bases and J 1 base, with 12 bases left between them. The CDR3 is 15 residues long. Germline CDR1 KGHSH, CDR2 LQKENI. CDR3 sequence: CASSPPDSPNTEAFF. In nucleotides, the CDR3 is TGTGCCAGCTCACCCCCGGACAGTCCGAACACTGAAGCTTTCTTT.

The chain uses TRBV5-4 and TRBJ2-3, with TRBD1 as a possible D gene (5 bases). The CDR3 runs to 14 residues. The germline V gene encodes CDR1 SGHNT and CDR2 YYREEE (reference sequence). V lost 6 bases to trimming and J lost 4 bases, with 15 bases between them. CDR3 protein: CASTQARAADTQYF. CDR3 nucleotide sequence: TGTGCCAGCACCCAAGCCAGGGCGGCAGATACGCAGTATTTT.

This sequence joins TRBV5-5 and TRBJ1-3, with 9 bases identical to TRBD1. The germline gives CDR1 SGHKS, CDR2 YYEKEE (reference sequence). The CDR3 totals 16 residues. V dropped 5 bases and J dropped 2; count of bases not matched to a gene: 8. CDR3 loop: CASSQSGTGPGNTIYF. Here the CDR3 DNA reads TGTGCCAGCAGTCAATCCGGGACAGGGCCTGGAAACACCATATATTTT. Full variable domain (rest looked up from reference TRBV5-5 and TRBJ1-3): DAGVTQSPTHLIKTRGQQVTLRCSPISGHKSVSWYQQVLGQGPQFIFQYYEKEERGRGNFPDRFSARQFPNYSSELNVNALLLGDSALYLCASSQSGTGPGNTIYFGEGSWLTVV.

The V and J genes are TRBV2 and TRBJ2-7, with TRBD2 as a possible D gene (5 bases). CDR3 length: 10 residues. Germline-derived CDR1 and CDR2 are SNHLY and FYNNEI. Trimming took off 6 bases at V and 7 bases at J, with 7 bases between the two ends. The CDR3 reads CASRRVEQYF. The CDR3 coding sequence is TGTGCCAGCAGGAGGGTAGAGCAGTACTTC.